This passage covers 32 T cell receptor beta chains from one sample sequenced in a study of neurological immune-mediated disorders. TCRdb redid the calling of the 5' RACE reads with MiXCR, one entry per CDR3 protein. This table holds approximately 87,000 distinct CDR3 sequences, approximately 14% found once. The source material was PBMCs. All receptors derive from a woman in her fifties or sixties in good health.

This clonotype was found many times. The chain uses TRBV24-1 and TRBJ2-1, with 7 bases fitting TRBD2. This CDR3 region has 14 residues. J gave up 7 bases and V 5 bases, and 7 bases lay outside the gene matches. CDR1 and CDR2 from the germline V gene are KGHDR and SFDVKD. CDR3 DNA sequence: TGTGCCACCAGTGGGCGGGAGCTGCTGAATGAGCAGTTCTTC. The encoded protein is CATSGRELLNEQFF.

This clonotype was counted at least ten times. The genes are TRBV5-1 and TRBJ1-2; D is unresolved. V lost 0 bases to trimming and J lost 8 bases, with 14 bases between them. The CDR3 runs to 14 residues. Germline V CDR1 and CDR2: SGHRS, YFSETQ. The CDR3 sequence is CASSLESAREGYTF. The DNA of the CDR3 is TGCGCCAGCAGCTTGGAGTCGGCCCGGGAAGGCTACACCTTC.

Regarding this clonotype: Being one base from a much bigger clone, this may be a read error. This chain connects TRBV20-1 to TRBJ2-6, with TRBD1 as a possible D gene (5 bases). The CDR3 has 16 residues. CDR1 is DFQATT and CDR2 is SNEGSKA in the germline V gene (reference sequence). The CDR3 DNA reads as TGCAGTGCTAGGGCCCCAAGGGGCTCTTGGGCCAACGTCCTGACTTTC. Its translation is CSARAPRGSWANVLTF.

This clonotype has just a few counts. The chain carries TRBV12-3 or TRBV12-4 and TRBJ2-7; 13 bases map to TRBD2. The CDR3 is made up of 16 amino acids. Trimming cost V 0 bases and J 3 bases; bases outside gene matches: 2. The CDR3 nucleotides are TGTGCCAGCAGTTTAGCAGGACTAGCGGGAGTCTACGAGCAGTACTTC. Its protein is CASSLAGLAGVYEQYF.

J is TRBJ2-7 and V is TRBV5-1; 12 nucleotides align to TRBD1. CDR1 is SGHRS and CDR2 is YFSETQ in the germline V gene. Trimming at V came to 4 bases and at J to 5 bases, leaving 4 bases not matched to a gene. The CDR3 runs to 14 residues. The CDR3 region is CASSQGQGANEQYF. In DNA, the CDR3 is TGCGCCAGCAGCCAGGGACAGGGGGCAAACGAGCAGTACTTC. The entire variable domain, with the rest obtained from reference TRBV5-1 and TRBJ2-7, is as follows: KAGVTQTPRYLIKTRGQQVTLSCSPISGHRSVSWYQQTPGQGLQFLFEYFSETQRNKGNFPGRFSGRQFSNSRSEMNVSTLELGDSALYLCASSQGQGANEQYFGPGTRLTVT.

In this sample, this clonotype turned up a few times. V gene TRBV11-2 combines with J gene TRBJ2-1, with TRBD2 matching over 13 bases. V dropped 3 bases and J dropped 9; count of bases not matched to a gene: 5. The CDR3 consists of 15 residues. From germline, CDR1 is SGHAT and CDR2 FQNNGV. The CDR3 sequence is CASSFGLAGVFEQFF. CDR3 in DNA: TGTGCCAGCAGCTTTGGACTAGCGGGAGTATTTGAGCAGTTCTTC. Full variable domain (remainder filled in from reference TRBV11-2 and TRBJ2-1): EAGVAQSPRYKIIEKRQSVAFWCNPISGHATLYWYQQILGQGPKLLIQFQNNGVVDDSQLPKDRFSAERLKGVDSTLKIQPAKLEDSAVYLCASSFGLAGVFEQFFGPGTRLTVL.

This clonotype occurred many times. The CDR3 reads CASSLEVSDYLPYEQYF. CDR3 bases: TGCGCCAGCAGCTTGGAGGTCAGTGACTACCTACCCTACGAGCAGTACTTC. The V gene is TRBV5-1, the J gene TRBJ2-7, with D maybe TRBD2 (5 bases). CDR3 length: 17 residues. CDR1 SGHRS and CDR2 YFSETQ come from the germline V gene. V lost 0 bases, J lost 2 bases, and 18 bases lay in between.

The genes are TRBV11-3 and TRBJ2-1; 12 bases align to TRBD2. The junction had 8 bases not matched to a gene; V was cut back by 5 bases and J by 9 bases. CDR1 and CDR2 from the germline V gene are SGHNT and YENEEA. The CDR3 extends over 15 amino acids. This chain's CDR3 is CASSPTSGGPSEQFF. CDR3 in DNA: TGTGCCAGCAGCCCAACTAGCGGGGGGCCTAGTGAGCAGTTCTTC.

This clonotype was found many times. The CDR3 reads CATSDPRTSGRVNEQFF. CDR3 DNA sequence: TGTGCCACCAGTGACCCCCGGACTAGCGGGAGGGTAAATGAGCAGTTCTTC. The chain couples TRBV24-1 to TRBJ2-1; 15 nucleotides match TRBD2. CDR1 KGHDR and CDR2 SFDVKD come from the germline V gene. CDR3 length: 17 amino acids. V lost 4 bases, J lost 7 bases, and 7 bases stayed unmatched.

At least ten counts were recorded for this clonotype. The V gene is TRBV20-1, the J gene TRBJ2-7; 12 nucleotides match TRBD2. Germline CDR1 DFQATT, CDR2 SNEGSKA (reference sequence). The CDR3 runs to 14 residues. The V segment lost 6 bases and the J segment 6 bases; nucleotides outside the gene matches: 9. CDR3 protein: CSAPSSGRVSEQYF. The CDR3 region has the DNA TGCAGTGCACCTTCTAGCGGGAGGGTAAGCGAGCAGTACTTC.

This clonotype was detected ten times or more. The chain uses TRBV20-1 and TRBJ1-5; D is unclear. Germline CDR1 and CDR2: DFQATT and SNEGSKA (reference sequence). The CDR3 covers 15 residues. With 0 bases removed from V and 0 bases from J, the gap between germline ends came to 9 bases. CDR3 sequence reads: CSARDRGYSNQPQHF. CDR3 nucleotide sequence: TGCAGTGCTAGAGATCGTGGGTATAGCAATCAGCCCCAGCATTTT.

Ten or more counts support this clonotype. V and J are TRBV7-8 and TRBJ1-1, with TRBD1 as a possible D gene (5 bases). V dropped 2 bases and J dropped 1 base, with 11 bases sitting between them. This CDR3 has 15 amino acids. Germline V lookup: CDR1 SGHVS, CDR2 FQNEAQ. This CDR3 is CASSLSGHRNTEAFF. The CDR3, as DNA: TGTGCCAGCAGCTTATCCGGACACCGGAACACTGAAGCTTTCTTT.

This clonotype was picked up many times. This chain uses TRBV7-2 with TRBJ2-5, with D perhaps matching TRBD1 or TRBD2 (6 bases each). CDR1 is SGHTA and CDR2 is FQGNSA in the germline V gene. The V and J ends lost 6 bases and 1 base respectively, with 12 bases between them. The CDR3 sequence is 14 residues long. The CDR3 loop is CASSRGPSQETQYF. CDR3 nucleotide sequence: TGTGCCAGCAGTCGGGGGCCCTCCCAAGAGACCCAGTACTTC.

This clonotype was found many times. This chain connects TRBV4-1 to TRBJ1-2; D call uncertain. The germline CDR1 and CDR2 sequences are MGHRA and YSYEKL. The CDR3 is made up of 15 amino acids. Trimming pared 0 bases from V and 4 bases from J, leaving 12 bases between. CDR3 DNA sequence: TGCGCCAGCAGCCAAGAGGGCGGAAAGACCTATGGCTACACCTTC. Protein product: CASSQEGGKTYGYTF.

This clonotype occurred many times. The chain has TRBV9 and TRBJ2-7; D is uncertain. Germline CDR1 is SGDLS and CDR2 is YYNGEE. The CDR3 extends over 12 amino acids. The ends were cut back, 0 bases at V and 5 bases at J, with 6 bases in the middle. This CDR3 reads CASSVGNHEQYF. Written as DNA, the CDR3 is TGTGCCAGCAGCGTAGGGAACCACGAGCAGTACTTC.

This clonotype was detected many times. The chain is built from TRBV27 and TRBJ1-5; D gene uncertain. V shed 2 bases and J shed 7 bases, with 9 bases lying between them. The CDR3 runs to 13 residues. The germline gives CDR1 MNHEY, CDR2 SMNVEV (reference sequence). The CDR3 DNA sequence: TGTGCCAGCAGTTTACGGGAGTCGCAGCCCCAGCATTTT. This gives the protein CASSLRESQPQHF.

The sample holds many counts of this clonotype. The V and J genes are TRBV5-5 and TRBJ1-4, with unresolved D. The germline V gene has CDR1 SGHKS and CDR2 YYEKEE (reference sequence). The V and J ends lost 4 bases and 0 bases respectively, with 13 bases between them. This CDR3 region has 16 residues. The CDR3 is CASSRFGGATNEKLFF. The CDR3 nucleotides read TGTGCCAGCAGCCGCTTCGGTGGTGCAACTAATGAAAAACTGTTTTTT.

This clonotype showed up many times. The rearrangement uses TRBV9 and TRBJ1-6; the D gene is possibly TRBD1 (5 bases). CDR1 and CDR2 (germline): SGDLS, YYNGEE. V was trimmed by 3 bases and J by 4 bases, leaving 14 bases between them. The length of the CDR3 is 16 residues. The CDR3 nucleotides read TGTGCCAGCAGCGCCCGGGACGGAGTGTATAATTCACCCCTCCACTTT. Residues: CASSARDGVYNSPLHF.

V and J are TRBV25-1 and TRBJ2-3; D ambiguous. This CDR3 spans 15 amino acids. Germline assignment: CDR1 MGHDK and CDR2 SYGVNS. V lost 3 bases to trimming and J lost 0 bases, with 10 bases between them. The CDR3 nucleotides are TGTGCCAGCAGTGAGTGGACGGAGAGCACAGATACGCAGTATTTT. Amino acids: CASSEWTESTDTQYF.

The table lists this clonotype with many counts. This rearrangement joins TRBV7-2 to TRBJ2-7; D unclear. Trimming left V 1 base short and J 7 bases short, with 20 bases between. Per the germline V gene, CDR1 is SGHTA and CDR2 is FQGNSA. The CDR3 is 16 residues long. The CDR3 here is CASSLGPAHLLGEQYF. CDR3 coding DNA: TGTGCCAGCAGCTTAGGTCCGGCTCATCTATTGGGGGAGCAGTACTTC.

In this sample, this clonotype turned up many times. The rearrangement links TRBV5-1 to TRBJ2-6; D unclear. V lost 0 bases to trimming and J lost 0 bases, with 1 base between them. Germline loops: CDR1 SGHRS, CDR2 YFSETQ. CDR3 length: 14 amino acids. The CDR3 sequence: CASSLVSGANVLTF. The CDR3 region has the DNA TGCGCCAGCAGCTTGGTCTCTGGGGCCAACGTCCTGACTTTC. The whole variable domain, remainder taken from reference TRBV5-1 and TRBJ2-6, is KAGVTQTPRYLIKTRGQQVTLSCSPISGHRSVSWYQQTPGQGLQFLFEYFSETQRNKGNFPGRFSGRQFSNSRSEMNVSTLELGDSALYLCASSLVSGANVLTFGAGSRLTVL.

In its sample, this clonotype was seen many times. This chain connects TRBV28 to TRBJ1-3; 7 bases agree with TRBD1. This CDR3 comprises 13 residues. Germline loops: CDR1 MDHEN, CDR2 SYDVKM. V trimming: 8 bases; J trimming: 4 bases; junction bases outside the gene matches: 5. The CDR3 spells CASATGFGNTIYF. DNA for the CDR3: TGTGCCAGCGCGACAGGGTTCGGAAACACCATATATTTT.

This clonotype was seen repeatedly, ten times or more. The chain combines TRBV5-1 with TRBJ2-2, with D perhaps TRBD2 (6 bases). The CDR3 is made up of 15 amino acids. The V and J ends lost 5 bases and 2 bases respectively, with 13 bases between them. CDR1 is SGHRS, CDR2 YFSETQ, per germline. Here the CDR3 DNA reads TGCGCCAGCAGTCCCGGGACTCTCAACACCGGGGAGCTGTTTTTT. Translated: CASSPGTLNTGELFF.

The chain is built from TRBV9 and TRBJ2-7; 9 bases are shared with TRBD1. CDR3 size: 15 residues. After removal of 9 bases from V and 7 bases from J, the junction contained 17 bases not matched to a gene. In germline, CDR1 is SGDLS, CDR2 YYNGEE. Written as DNA, the CDR3 is TGTGCCATCTGTCCTTTCAACAGGGGGCCGGGGGAGCAGTACGTC. Translating gives CAICPFNRGPGEQYV.

This clonotype occurred a few times. The J gene is TRBJ2-3, the V gene TRBV20-1; TRBD2 matches at 9 bases. Looked up from germline, CDR1 is DFQATT and CDR2 is SNEGSKA (reference sequence). CDR3 length: 12 amino acids. V was pared by 8 bases and J by 6 bases, with 6 bases of the junction left unmatched. In DNA form, the CDR3 reads TGCAGTTCAAGGACTAGCGAGGATACGCAGTATTTT. Translated, it gives CSSRTSEDTQYF.

This clonotype was counted ten times or more. The V call is TRBV5-1, the J call TRBJ1-5; D gene unclear. The CDR3 totals 13 residues. Germline values: CDR1 SGHRS, CDR2 YFSETQ. V shed 1 base and J shed 7 bases, with 9 bases lying between them. Here the CDR3 reads CASSLSVDQPQHF. CDR3 bases: TGCGCCAGCAGCTTGTCTGTAGACCAGCCCCAGCATTTT.

This clonotype was counted at least ten times. This chain uses TRBV5-1 with TRBJ1-2; possibly TRBD1 for D (5 bases). CDR3 length: 15 amino acids. V shed 0 bases and J shed 5 bases, with 14 bases lying between them. Germline-derived CDR1 and CDR2 are SGHRS and YFSETQ. CDR3 DNA sequence: TGCGCCAGCAGCTTGGATTGGCGGGGCACGTATGGCTACACCTTC. Encoded protein: CASSLDWRGTYGYTF. Together with reference TRBV5-1 and TRBJ1-2, the CDR3 gives the full variable domain: KAGVTQTPRYLIKTRGQQVTLSCSPISGHRSVSWYQQTPGQGLQFLFEYFSETQRNKGNFPGRFSGRQFSNSRSEMNVSTLELGDSALYLCASSLDWRGTYGYTFGSGTRLTVV.

This clonotype was detected many times. The genes are TRBV28 and TRBJ2-1, with 7 bases aligning to TRBD2. V lost 8 bases and J lost 7; bases outside the gene matches: 11. CDR1 and CDR2 from the germline V gene are MDHEN and SYDVKM. CDR3 length equals 14 residues. The CDR3 DNA sequence: TGTGCCAGCGTCGAGGGCGGGAGCTTGAATGAGCAGTTCTTC. Its translation: CASVEGGSLNEQFF.

This clonotype appeared many times. This chain uses TRBV5-1 with TRBJ1-6, with D unclear. The CDR3 covers 15 residues. V was shortened by 0 bases and J by 7 bases, with 11 bases between the two germline ends. Per the germline V gene, CDR1 is SGHRS and CDR2 is YFSETQ. The CDR3 region is CASSLDVVGNSPLHF. The CDR3 region has the DNA TGCGCCAGCAGCTTGGATGTGGTGGGGAATTCACCCCTCCACTTT.

Many counts were recorded for this clonotype. CDR3 bases: TGTGCCAGCAGCTTGACAGGGATATCCAAAAACATTCAGTACTTC. Amino acids: CASSLTGISKNIQYF. The chain recombines TRBV7-9 with TRBJ2-4, with 7 nucleotides matching TRBD1. V lost 3 bases to trimming and J lost 2 bases; unmatched junction nucleotides: 4. This CDR3 spans 15 amino acids. The germline V gene encodes CDR1 SEHNR and CDR2 FQNEAQ (reference sequence). Combining the CDR3 with reference TRBV7-9 and TRBJ2-4 gives the whole variable domain DTGVSQNPRHKITKRGQNVTFRCDPISEHNRLYWYRQTLGQGPEFLTYFQNEAQLEKSRLLSDRFSAERPKGSFSTLEIQRTEQGDSAMYLCASSLTGISKNIQYFGAGTRLSVL.

The rearrangement uses TRBV12-3 or TRBV12-4 and TRBJ1-5; D gene uncertain. V dropped 4 bases and J dropped 2 bases, with 3 bases sitting between them. This CDR3 spans 12 amino acids. The CDR3 loop is CASSYGNQPQHF. The CDR3 DNA sequence: TGTGCCAGCAGTTACGGCAATCAGCCCCAGCATTTT.

This clonotype was seen ten or more times. V gene TRBV29-1 combines with J gene TRBJ2-5; TRBD2 matches 11 bases. Per germline, CDR1 SQVTM and CDR2 ANQGSEA. This CDR3 region has 17 residues. The J segment lost 4 bases and the V segment lost 5 bases, leaving 15 bases of the junction unmatched. Here the CDR3 DNA reads TGCAGCGTTAAGGGACTAGCGGCCTTAGGAGGTCCAGAGACCCAGTACTTC. It codes for CSVKGLAALGGPETQYF.